These 31 T cell receptor beta chains came from one sample sequenced in a study of cytomegalovirus exposure and HLA in healthy donors. 13 Jbeta primers and 60 Vbeta primers were used for the PCR. Sequencing used immunoSEQ multiplex PCR; TCRdb keeps in-frame clones, though not all of them. The data show some 120,000 clones, just under 75% seen once. The sequenced material came from PBMCs. The receptors come from a middle-aged man in good health and CMV-seropositive.

This clone was picked up one time. The chain recombines TRBV29-1 with TRBJ1-4; a possible D gene is TRBD1 (6 bases). Germline V gene lookup returns CDR1 SQVTM and CDR2 ANQGSEA. Trimming removed 7 bases at V and 2 bases at J, with 11 bases between. The CDR3 spans 13 residues. In DNA, the CDR3 is TGCAGCGGTCAGGGGTCTACTAATGAAAAACTGTTTTTT. It translates to CSGQGSTNEKLFF.

The chain is built from TRBV6-1 and TRBJ1-2, with D possibly TRBD1 on 6 matching bases. Trimming cost V 6 bases and J 0 bases, with 14 bases left between them. Germline values: CDR1 MNHNS, CDR2 SASEGT. CDR3 length equals 15 residues. The CDR3 DNA is TGTGCCAGCAGATTAACAGGGTCTACTAACTATGGCTACACCTTC. This gives the protein CASRLTGSTNYGYTF.

This chain links TRBV11-2 with TRBJ1-2, with 7 nucleotides matching TRBD1. CDR3 length equals 14 residues. Germline assignment: CDR1 SGHAT and CDR2 FQNNGV. The trim removed 5 bases at V and 8 bases at J, leaving 11 bases unmatched. CDR3 protein: CASSLSIDREGYTF. CDR3 nucleotide sequence: TGTGCCAGCAGCCTAAGTATCGACAGGGAAGGCTACACCTTC. The variable domain in full, completed from reference TRBV11-2 and TRBJ1-2, reads EAGVAQSPRYKIIEKRQSVAFWCNPISGHATLYWYQQILGQGPKLLIQFQNNGVVDDSQLPKDRFSAERLKGVDSTLKIQPAKLEDSAVYLCASSLSIDREGYTFGSGTRLTVV.

This clone has more than one count but fewer than ten. The chain carries TRBV6-5 and TRBJ1-4; weak D call: TRBD1 (6 bases). CDR1 is MNHEY and CDR2 is SVGAGI in the germline V gene. V was clipped by 5 bases and J by 2 bases, with 9 bases between them. The CDR3 runs to 14 residues. CDR3 DNA: TGTGCCAGCAGTGGAAGGGGGACTAATGAAAAACTGTTTTTT. Translating it yields CASSGRGTNEKLFF.

In its sample, this clone was seen once. The chain employs TRBV7-9 and TRBJ2-1; D is unclear. The V gene lost 4 bases and the J gene lost 6 bases, with 13 bases spanning the gap. The germline V gene has CDR1 SEHNR and CDR2 FQNEAQ (reference sequence). There are 14 residues in the CDR3. DNA of the CDR3: TGTGCCAGCAGCTCACCCCCAGAGGCCAATGAGCAGTTCTTC. Amino acids: CASSSPPEANEQFF.

The chain joins TRBV5-4 to TRBJ1-1; D might be TRBD1 (5 bases). Trimming stripped 2 bases from V and 1 base from J, with 6 bases between. The germline gives CDR1 SGHNT, CDR2 YYREEE (reference sequence). The length of the CDR3 is 13 residues. CDR3 sequence: CASSFGQNTEAFF. As DNA, the CDR3 is TGTGCCAGCAGCTTCGGACAGAACACTGAAGCTTTCTTT.

This clone was seen more than once but under ten times. V is TRBV28 and J is TRBJ2-5; 7 positions match TRBD2. J was trimmed by 5 bases and V by 7 bases; bases with no gene match: 7. The CDR3 contains 13 residues. CDR1 and CDR2 from the germline V gene are MDHEN and SYDVKM. The CDR3 loop reads CASNLAGRETQYF. DNA for the CDR3: TGTGCCAGCAATCTGGCCGGGAGGGAGACCCAGTACTTC. Supplemented by reference TRBV28 and TRBJ2-5, the full variable domain reads DVKVTQSSRYLVKRTGEKVFLECVQDMDHENMFWYRQDPGLGLRLIYFSYDVKMKEKGDIPEGYSVSREKKERFSLILESASTNQTSMYLCASNLAGRETQYFGPGTRLLVL.

This chain uses TRBV2 with TRBJ1-1, with no clear D. From germline, CDR1 is SNHLY and CDR2 FYNNEI. V was shortened by 3 bases and J by 1 base, with 9 bases between the two germline ends. The CDR3 covers 14 residues. CDR3 DNA sequence: TGTGCCAGCAGTGACCTTCTGGCGAACACTGAAGCTTTCTTT. Its translation is CASSDLLANTEAFF.

The V gene is TRBV7-9, the J gene TRBJ2-5, with a tentative D call TRBD2 (6 bases). The J call is uncertain, as TRBJ2-7 better fits the DNA end. The germline V gene encodes CDR1 SEHNR and CDR2 FQNEAQ (reference sequence). The CDR3 is made up of 14 amino acids. The CDR3 nucleotides are TGTGCCAGCAGCGCAACGACCCTAGCGTACGAGCAGTACTTC. This codes for CASSATTLAYEQYF.

The gene calls are TRBV27 and TRBJ2-7; 16 bases align to TRBD2. CDR1 and CDR2 from the germline V gene are MNHEY and SMNVEV (reference sequence). This CDR3 is built from 17 residues. The J segment lost 1 base and the V segment lost 7 bases, leaving 7 bases of the junction unmatched. The CDR3, as DNA: TGTGCCAGCACCCCGGGACTAGCGGGAGGGGGGTCCTACGAGCAGTACTTC. Its protein is CASTPGLAGGGSYEQYF.

The chain links TRBV5-1 to TRBJ2-1; tentative D call: TRBD1 (7 bases). Trimming removed 0 bases at V and 6 bases at J, with 13 bases between. The germline gives CDR1 SGHRS, CDR2 YFSETQ. The CDR3 has 15 residues. CDR3 DNA: TGCGCCAGCAGCTTGGTTTGGCAGGGGGGCAATGAGCAGTTCTTC. Protein sequence: CASSLVWQGGNEQFF.

This clone has more than one count but fewer than ten. This chain connects TRBV27 to TRBJ2-5; D not certain. V shed 6 bases and J shed 5 bases, with 7 bases lying between them. In germline, CDR1 is MNHEY, CDR2 SMNVEV (reference sequence). This CDR3 is 11 amino acids long. CDR3 nucleotide sequence: TGTGCCAGCAGGGTCGGGGAGACCCAGTACTTC. Encoded protein: CASRVGETQYF.

The V and J genes are TRBV6-1 and TRBJ1-5, with 10 nucleotides matching TRBD1. The trim removed 6 bases at V and 3 bases at J, leaving 5 bases unmatched. The CDR3 consists of 15 residues. CDR1 MNHNS and CDR2 SASEGT come from the germline V gene. The chain's CDR3 is CASRGDRGINQPQHF. DNA of the CDR3: TGTGCCAGCAGGGGGGACAGGGGAATCAATCAGCCCCAGCATTTT.

For the CDR3, the DNA is TGTGCCAGCAGTTCATTGCGGGTGGCGTTCTACGAGCAGTACTTC. Protein product: CASSSLRVAFYEQYF. The rearrangement links TRBV6-5 to TRBJ2-7; D possibly corresponds to TRBD2 (5 bases). The length of the CDR3 is 15 residues. The V and J ends lost 4 bases and 3 bases respectively, with 16 bases between them. Per the germline V gene, CDR1 is MNHEY and CDR2 is SVGAGI.

This clone has a handful of counts. The V call is TRBV30, the J call TRBJ1-1; 9 positions agree with TRBD1. V dropped 4 bases and J dropped 4; count of bases not matched to a gene: 7. CDR3 length equals 14 residues. The germline V gene encodes CDR1 GTSNPN and CDR2 SVGIG (reference sequence). The CDR3: CAWTRDRVGTEAFF. In nucleotides, the CDR3 is TGTGCCTGGACCAGGGACAGGGTCGGCACTGAAGCTTTCTTT.

This chain uses TRBV28 with TRBJ2-1; D may be TRBD2 (6 bases). The V end lost 3 bases, the J end lost 6 bases, and 15 bases lay between the germline ends. Germline CDR1 is MDHEN and CDR2 is SYDVKM. CDR3 size: 15 residues. CDR3 residues: CASSFGGTFRNEQFF. The CDR3 coding sequence is TGTGCCAGCAGTTTTGGGGGGACCTTCCGCAATGAGCAGTTCTTC.

The V gene is TRBV4-2, the J gene TRBJ2-3; D possibly corresponds to TRBD2 (6 bases). Trimming shortened V by 1 base and J by 0 bases, and 8 bases separated the two germline ends. Germline V gene sequence: CDR1 LGHNA, CDR2 YNFKEQ. The CDR3 extends over 15 amino acids. CDR3 loop: CASSQASASTDTQYF. In nucleotides, the CDR3 is TGTGCCAGCAGCCAAGCTAGCGCCAGCACAGATACGCAGTATTTT.

Here the CDR3 DNA reads TGTGCCAGCAGTGTACAGGGTTTAACTGAAGCTTTCTTT. It is translated as CASSVQGLTEAFF. The J gene is TRBJ1-1, the V gene TRBV28; maybe TRBD1 (6 bases). Trimming left V 5 bases short and J 5 bases short, with 12 bases between. The CDR3 is made up of 13 amino acids. The germline V gene encodes CDR1 MDHEN and CDR2 SYDVKM. Based on the CDR3 plus reference TRBV28 and TRBJ1-1, the full variable domain is DVKVTQSSRYLVKRTGEKVFLECVQDMDHENMFWYRQDPGLGLRLIYFSYDVKMKEKGDIPEGYSVSREKKERFSLILESASTNQTSMYLCASSVQGLTEAFFGQGTRLTVV.

The CDR3: CASSERSQGLEQYF. The CDR3 DNA reads TGTGCCAGCAGTGAGAGGTCCCAGGGACTCGAGCAGTACTTC. The V gene is TRBV2, the J gene TRBJ2-7, with D tentatively TRBD2 (6 bases). The CDR3 spans 14 residues. Trimming removed 3 bases from V and 6 bases from J, with 15 bases in between. Germline CDR1 is SNHLY and CDR2 is FYNNEI. Looking up the rest from reference TRBV2 and TRBJ2-7 gives the full variable domain: EPEVTQTPSHQVTQMGQEVILRCVPISNHLYFYWYRQILGQKVEFLVSFYNNEISEKSEIFDDQFSVERPDGSNFTLKIRSTKLEDSAMYFCASSERSQGLEQYFGPGTRLTVT.

This sequence joins TRBV20-1 and TRBJ2-5; D gene uncertain. V was clipped by 4 bases and J by 5 bases, with 8 bases between them. This CDR3 spans 11 amino acids. Looked up from germline, CDR1 is DFQATT and CDR2 is SNEGSKA (reference sequence). In DNA, the CDR3 is TGCAGTGCTAACGTCGGGGAGACCCAGTACTTC. It is translated as CSANVGETQYF.

The rearrangement uses TRBV15 and TRBJ2-7; the D gene is possibly TRBD2 (5 bases). V was trimmed by 1 base and J by 0 bases, leaving 7 bases between them. This CDR3 contains 14 residues. The germline V gene has CDR1 LNHNV and CDR2 YYDKDF (reference sequence). For the CDR3, the DNA is TGTGCCACCAGCAGAGGTGGGAGCTCCTACGAGCAGTACTTC. Its translation is CATSRGGSSYEQYF.

The genes are TRBV2 and TRBJ2-5; 8 positions agree with TRBD2. The last part of the DNA fits TRBJ2-7 better; the J call may be wrong. The germline V gene has CDR1 SNHLY and CDR2 FYNNEI. The CDR3 length is 16 residues. This chain's CDR3 is CASSRRAGADPYEQYF. As DNA, the CDR3 is TGTGCCAGCAGTAGGCGAGCGGGGGCCGACCCCTACGAGCAGTACTTC.

The chain employs TRBV15 and TRBJ2-3, with TRBD2 as a possible D gene (7 bases). The CDR3 sequence is 16 residues long. Germline V gene lookup returns CDR1 LNHNV and CDR2 YYDKDF (reference sequence). V was shortened by 3 bases and J by 1 base, with 14 bases between the two germline ends. This chain's CDR3 is CATSSRGAARTDTQYF. For the CDR3, the DNA is TGTGCCACCAGCAGTCGGGGGGCAGCTCGCACAGATACGCAGTATTTT. The entire variable domain, with the rest obtained from reference TRBV15 and TRBJ2-3, is as follows: DAMVIQNPRYQVTQFGKPVTLSCSQTLNHNVMYWYQQKSSQAPKLLFHYYDKDFNNEADTPDNFQSRRPNTSFCFLDIRSPGLGDTAMYLCATSSRGAARTDTQYFGPGTRLTVL.

This sequence joins TRBV11-2 and TRBJ2-1; no firm D call. The CDR3 is made up of 15 amino acids. The germline V gene has CDR1 SGHAT and CDR2 FQNNGV. V was trimmed by 2 bases and J by 0 bases, leaving 8 bases between them. CDR3: CASSLLTLSYNEQFF. DNA of the CDR3: TGTGCCAGCAGCTTACTGACTCTCTCCTACAATGAGCAGTTCTTC. Using reference TRBV11-2 and TRBJ2-1 for the parts outside the CDR3, the full variable domain is EAGVAQSPRYKIIEKRQSVAFWCNPISGHATLYWYQQILGQGPKLLIQFQNNGVVDDSQLPKDRFSAERLKGVDSTLKIQPAKLEDSAVYLCASSLLTLSYNEQFFGPGTRLTVL.

This clone appeared a single time. The CDR3 protein is CAWLGGLRGSYNEQFF. CDR3 in DNA: TGTGCCTGGTTGGGAGGACTGAGGGGCTCCTACAATGAGCAGTTCTTC. The chain employs TRBV30 and TRBJ2-1; tentatively, D is TRBD2 (6 bases). Germline lookup yields CDR1 GTSNPN and CDR2 SVGIG (reference sequence). This CDR3 contains 16 residues. V lost 5 bases to trimming and J lost 0 bases, with 17 bases between them.

The chain couples TRBV27 to TRBJ2-5; 7 nucleotides line up with TRBD1. The germline V gene has CDR1 MNHEY and CDR2 SMNVEV (reference sequence). The trim removed 5 bases at V and 6 bases at J, leaving 9 bases unmatched. CDR3 length: 14 amino acids. The CDR3 region has the DNA TGTGCCAGCAGTGGGGCAGGGGGTGCAAAGACCCAGTACTTC. Translating gives CASSGAGGAKTQYF.

The rearrangement links TRBV5-1 to TRBJ2-7; 7 nucleotides match TRBD1. This CDR3 is built from 18 residues. Unmatched junction bases numbered 17, after V lost 5 bases and J lost 0 bases. Germline V gives CDR1 SGHRS, CDR2 YFSETQ. CDR3 in DNA: TGCGCCAGCAGTTTGTCGGCTCCATCCGGGACAGTCTCCTACGAGCAGTACTTC. Its protein is CASSLSAPSGTVSYEQYF.

The chain uses TRBV29-1 and TRBJ2-3, with 9 bases fitting TRBD2. V lost 7 bases to trimming and J lost 1 base; unmatched junction nucleotides: 15. The CDR3 consists of 17 residues. Germline assignment: CDR1 SQVTM and CDR2 ANQGSEA. The CDR3 protein is CSAEGVAGAKGTDTQYF. CDR3 sequence (DNA): TGCAGCGCTGAGGGAGTAGCGGGAGCTAAAGGCACAGATACGCAGTATTTT.

This clone turned up a few times. The rearrangement joins TRBV30 to TRBJ1-3; tentatively, D is TRBD1 (5 bases). The germline V gene encodes CDR1 GTSNPN and CDR2 SVGIG (reference sequence). The ends were cut back, 2 bases at V and 2 bases at J, with 16 bases in the middle. The CDR3 is 16 amino acids. As DNA, the CDR3 is TGTGCCTGGAGTCCATCGGGGGGGACTGCTGGAAACACCATATATTTT. This encodes CAWSPSGGTAGNTIYF.

The gene calls are TRBV18 and TRBJ1-5; D gene unclear. In germline, CDR1 is KGHSH, CDR2 LQKENI. V lost 2 bases to trimming and J lost 6 bases, with 20 bases between them. CDR3 length: 17 residues. CDR3 region: CASSPRAGQLGGQPQHF. CDR3 sequence (DNA): TGTGCCAGCTCACCAAGGGCAGGTCAATTGGGAGGTCAGCCCCAGCATTTT.

On this clone: A junction end diverges from the germline sequence, so it may reflect a read error. This sequence joins TRBV7-7 and TRBJ2-3; no clear D. CDR1 SSHAT and CDR2 FNYEAQ come from the germline V gene (reference sequence). This CDR3 comprises 13 residues. CDR3 amino acids: CASSLGAADTQYF. CDR3 sequence (DNA): TGTGCTAGCAGCTTAGGCGCGGCAGATACGCAGTATTTT.